The T cell receptor beta chain under discussion was sequenced for a study of blood T cell repertoires in COVID-19. In this sample, this clone turned up once. Method: immunoSEQ multiplex PCR; TCRdb's copy keeps in-frame clones and lacks some. This repertoire shows under 450,000 clones, approximately 90% found once; its top ten account for around 0.94%. The CDR3 has 15 residues. V dropped 4 bases and J dropped 3 bases, with 14 bases sitting between them. CDR1 is MGHDK and CDR2 is SYGVNS in the germline V gene. V gene TRBV25-1 combines with J gene TRBJ2-3, with a weak D call TRBD1 (6 bases). This TCR derives from a woman between 40 and 55 years old who had been exposed to COVID-19. Sequencing input: PBMCs or T cells enriched from blood (not recorded which). CDR3 DNA: TGTGCCAGCAGTGGGGGGCGGCTAACAACAGATACGCAGTATTTT. Translating gives CASSGGRLTTDTQYF. Full variable domain (outside the CDR3, taken from reference TRBV25-1 and TRBJ2-3): EADIYQTPRYLVIGTGKKITLECSQTMGHDKMYWYQQDPGMELHLIHYSYGVNSTEKGDLSSESTVSRIRTEHFPLTLESARPSHTSQYLCASSGGRLTTDTQYFGPGTRLTVL.